The present entry profiles one T cell receptor (beta chain) with its context. This clonotype has a count of ten or more. No cognate antigen has been identified for it. No base quality values were provided; no much bigger clone lies one nucleotide off. The data were obtained in a study of T cells in Graves' hyperthyroidism and ophthalmopathy (dated by TCRdb to 2018 to 2020). For context, the study as a whole: Peripheral blood was collected at initial diagnosis, before any treatment. To identify distinguishing TCR V-J signatures, a discovery cohort of around 100 patients was used, comprising 43 with Graves' ophthalmopathy and about 59 with stable Graves' hyperthyroidism. Prospective prediction of ophthalmopathy was tested in an independent validation cohort of 18 to 20 hyperthyroidism patients and 17 patients who later progressed to ophthalmopathy. For training and testing, the 100 or so patients in the discovery cohort were randomly divided in a 7:3 ratio. In more than five Graves' hyperthyroidism patients, the study also compared T-cell repertoires from thyroid tissue with T-cell repertoires from blood. After blood sampling, hyperthyroidism patients were treated with methimazole at a starting dose of 30 mg daily, and ophthalmopathy patients were treated with high-dose intravenous methylprednisolone. The paper describes TCR Vbeta CDR3 sequencing of 135 peripheral blood samples, made up of around 41 ophthalmopathy patients, around 73 hyperthyroidism patients and 17 progressor patients. Paper-wide results and their limitations: No statistical method was used to set the sample size in advance, and investigators knew the group allocation. Blood samples also contained most of the expanded thyroid clonotypes (frequency above 0.001), which suggests that blood repertoires may reflect thyroid immune responses. In validation, the model predicted progression to ophthalmopathy with approximately 69% sensitivity and roughly 72% specificity, a median of around six months before onset. In cross-validation, a model built on a 13 V-J signature told ophthalmopathy apart from stable hyperthyroidism with 87.88% sensitivity and approximately 84% specificity, and in testing the same model reached 80%/75%.

Amplification of TCR beta CDR3 regions was carried out from RNA transcripts. A first-round RT-PCR of the TCR CDR3 used the HTBI primer set with the Qiagen OneStep RT-PCR kit. A second multiplex PCR round built the libraries, followed by size selection and purification. Paired-end sequencing of the libraries was performed with 100 bp reads on an Illumina HiSeq2000. Per the source publication's procedure: SOAPnuke was used to process the raw data, throwing out any read that contained adapters or uncalled bases, had a mean Phred below 15, or lacked an exact constant-primer or identifier match. High-quality paired reads were merged with COPE v1.2.5, and unique nucleotide sequences were defined as clonotypes. Clonotypes were aligned to IMGT TRBV, TRBD and TRBJ reference segments using MiTCR v1.1. Analysis was restricted to V-J combinations with a frequency above 0.0001, which covered 99% to 99.2% of repertoires. A TCS score was defined as the ratio between F50 (clonal expansion) and ExV (chaos), using BLOSUM62-based TCRdist between CDR3 peptides within each V-J. Welch's t-statistics and random forest reduced just over 500 V-J features to fewer than 15, which were used in a naive Bayes classifier (R e1071). In-frame beta chains were kept once TCRdb had trimmed the public reads at Q25 with fastp and called clones with MiXCR. Records with the same CDR3 protein are collapsed into one entry carrying the most frequent genes and DNA. The V and J calls and clone size come from TCRdb's table, not from the authors' own analysis. The sample yields 650,000 to 750,000 distinct CDR3 sequences; 14% were counted once. The ten most abundant clones make up roughly 10% of the sample.

Stable Graves' hyperthyroidism was defined as no progression to ophthalmopathy during 18 months of follow-up. The hyperthyroidism patients were between 18 and 65 years old and newly diagnosed, with a disease duration of less than 2 months. Any patient with an uncontrolled infection, another autoimmune disease, pregnancy or lactation was excluded. Clinical symptoms, serum thyroxine and TRAb, thyroid ultrasound, and orbital computed tomography formed the basis for the diagnoses. Ficoll-Paque density gradient centrifugation was used to isolate PBMCs from under 11 ml of fresh peripheral blood. Trizol reagent was used to extract total RNA, and RNA quality was then checked on an Agilent 2100 Bioanalyzer. The receptor was derived from a woman between 18 and 29 years old with Graves' hyperthyroidism. Sequencing was carried out using blood.

The CDR3 region has the sequence CSAIQRLNQPQHF. The nucleotide sequence reads as follows: TGCAGTGCTATTCAGAGACTCAATCAGCCCCAGCATTTT. The V gene is TRBV20-1 and the J gene is TRBJ1-5; the D segment cannot be called with confidence. CDR1 and CDR2 are read off the germline V gene (reference sequence) as DFQATT and SNEGSKA. From cysteine to phenylalanine, the CDR3 is 13 amino acids long. Only the CDR3 part of the read is kept: 39 bases, read in frame from the first base. The junction shows trimming of 4 bases on V and 3 bases on J, plus 10 bases between the germline ends.